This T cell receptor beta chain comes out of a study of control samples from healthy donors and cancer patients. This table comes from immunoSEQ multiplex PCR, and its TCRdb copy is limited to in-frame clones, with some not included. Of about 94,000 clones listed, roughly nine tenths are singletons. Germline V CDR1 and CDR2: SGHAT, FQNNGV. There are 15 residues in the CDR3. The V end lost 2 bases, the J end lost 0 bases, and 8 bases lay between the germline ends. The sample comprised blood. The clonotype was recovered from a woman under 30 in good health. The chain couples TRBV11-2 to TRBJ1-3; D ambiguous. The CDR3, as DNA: TGTGCCAGCAGCTTATCGGGTATCTCTGGAAACACCATATATTTT. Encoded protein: CASSLSGISGNTIYF.